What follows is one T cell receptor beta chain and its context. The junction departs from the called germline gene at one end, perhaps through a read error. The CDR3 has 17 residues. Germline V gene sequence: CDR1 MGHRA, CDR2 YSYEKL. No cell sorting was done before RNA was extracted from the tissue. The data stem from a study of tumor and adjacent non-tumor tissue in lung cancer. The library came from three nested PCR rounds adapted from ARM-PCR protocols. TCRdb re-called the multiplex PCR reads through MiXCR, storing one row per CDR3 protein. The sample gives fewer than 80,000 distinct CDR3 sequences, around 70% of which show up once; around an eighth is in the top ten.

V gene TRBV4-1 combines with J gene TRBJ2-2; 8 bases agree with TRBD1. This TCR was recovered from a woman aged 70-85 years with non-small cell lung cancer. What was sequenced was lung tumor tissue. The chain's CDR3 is CASSLQLGQVDTGELFF. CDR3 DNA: TGCGCCAGCAGCCTGCAACTGGGACAGGTTGACACAGGGGAGCTGTTTTTT.